This T cell receptor beta chain is from a study of blood T cell repertoires in COVID-19. Study at large: In each case, the material was cDNA or gDNA derived from T cells, B-cell-depleted T cells, or PBMCs.

The germline gives CDR1 SNHLY, CDR2 FYNNEI. The V end was cut by 4 bases, the J end by 4 bases, with 7 bases between. The CDR3 contains 12 residues. This clone has a handful of counts. Profiled with immunoSEQ multiplex PCR; TCRdb holds only in-frame clones, not every one. The sample consists of over 130,000 clones, roughly four fifths of them appearing once. The sample taken for sequencing was PBMCs or T cells enriched from blood (not recorded which). This receptor was taken from a woman aged 50 to 60 with acute COVID-19. V gene TRBV2 combines with J gene TRBJ2-5, with D possibly TRBD2 on 5 matching bases. DNA of the CDR3: TGTGCCAGCAGTGGCGCGGGAGAGACCCAGTACTTC. Residues: CASSGAGETQYF.